A single sample is the source of the 15 T cell receptor beta chains below, sequenced in a study of cytomegalovirus exposure and HLA in healthy donors. Here immunoSEQ multiplex PCR was the method, and the copy in TCRdb shows in-frame clones only, minus some. The sample records 80,000 to 95,000 clones, approximately 93% being singletons. The sample taken for sequencing was PBMCs. The receptors here all came from a woman between 25 and 40 years old in good health and CMV-seropositive.

The rearrangement uses TRBV28 and TRBJ2-1, with 12 nucleotides matching TRBD2. CDR1 is MDHEN and CDR2 is SYDVKM in the germline V gene. V was clipped by 3 bases and J by 2 bases; unmatched bases: 5. CDR3 length equals 17 residues. The CDR3: CASSFLAGGPAYNEQFF. CDR3 in DNA: TGTGCCAGCAGTTTCCTAGCGGGAGGGCCTGCCTACAATGAGCAGTTCTTC.

The genes are TRBV7-2 and TRBJ2-7, with TRBD2 matching 7 bases. J lost 4 bases, V lost 5 bases, and 20 bases had no gene match. CDR1 and CDR2 from the germline V gene are SGHTA and FQGNSA. There are 18 residues in the CDR3. CDR3 sequence (DNA): TGTGCCAGCAGCCTACAGACTAGCTCCCCCACTGGGGTATACGAGCAGTACTTC. Amino acid sequence: CASSLQTSSPTGVYEQYF.

This chain links TRBV18 with TRBJ2-1, with a tentative D call TRBD1 (6 bases). Germline CDR1 and CDR2: KGHSH and LQKENI. V gave up 5 bases and J gave up 7 bases, with 18 bases separating them. This CDR3 contains 15 residues. CDR3 coding DNA: TGTGCCAGCTCAGAACAGGGTTTTTCCTTTAATGAGCAGTTCTTC. Translated: CASSEQGFSFNEQFF.

J is TRBJ2-3 and V is TRBV4-3; TRBD2 agrees at 8 bases. This CDR3 comprises 15 residues. Losses at the gene ends were 1 base for V and 6 bases for J; bases not matched to a gene: 6. Germline CDR1 LGHNA, CDR2 YSLEER. CDR3 nucleotide sequence: TGCGCCAGCAGCCAAGCGGGAGGGCCAAGTGATACGCAGTATTTT. Translation gives CASSQAGGPSDTQYF.

This chain uses TRBV14 with TRBJ2-1; maybe TRBD2 (6 bases). This CDR3 is built from 16 residues. CDR1 and CDR2 from the germline V gene are SGHDN and FVKESK. The V end was cut by 4 bases, the J end by 4 bases, with 17 bases between. CDR3 amino acids: CASSRILGGLYNEQFF. In DNA, the CDR3 is TGTGCCAGCAGCCGGATTCTTGGGGGGTTATACAATGAGCAGTTCTTC.

The chain uses TRBV4-3 and TRBJ2-3; D is possibly TRBD1 (5 bases). CDR1 is LGHNA, CDR2 YSLEER, per germline. With 4 bases removed from V and 0 bases from J, the gap between germline ends came to 8 bases. The CDR3 sequence is 14 residues long. The CDR3 sequence: CASSRSGSTDTQYF. DNA for the CDR3: TGCGCCAGCAGCCGTTCAGGGAGCACAGATACGCAGTATTTT.

The sample holds one count of this clone. V is TRBV7-8 and J is TRBJ2-7; D gene uncertain. The CDR3 has 16 amino acids. Germline V gene data show CDR1 as SGHVS and CDR2 as FQNEAQ. Trimming left V 0 bases short and J 2 bases short, with 14 bases between. CDR3 amino acids: CASSLAISRRAYEQYF. CDR3 DNA: TGTGCCAGCAGCTTAGCGATTTCGCGACGGGCCTACGAGCAGTACTTC.

This clone was seen once. The chain links TRBV4-2 to TRBJ2-3; 14 positions agree with TRBD2. The trim removed 1 base at V and 6 bases at J, leaving 24 bases unmatched. This CDR3 has 23 residues. The germline gives CDR1 LGHNA, CDR2 YNFKEQ. Written as DNA, the CDR3 is TGTGCCAGCAGCCAAGGGCCCTTTGGAGGGACTAGCGGGAGACTTCCCCGGGTTGATACGCAGTATTTT. Translating it yields CASSQGPFGGTSGRLPRVDTQYF.

J is TRBJ2-1 and V is TRBV14; tentatively, D is TRBD2 (5 bases). Germline CDR1 SGHDN, CDR2 FVKESK. Trimming took off 2 bases at V and 4 bases at J, with 18 bases between the two ends. The CDR3 totals 17 residues. DNA of the CDR3: TGTGCCAGCAGCCAATTCGGGGAACATACGTCTTACAATGAGCAGTTCTTC. Amino acid sequence: CASSQFGEHTSYNEQFF.

This sequence joins TRBV7-2 and TRBJ1-2; 7 bases fit TRBD1. Germline lookup yields CDR1 SGHTA and CDR2 FQGNSA. V shed 5 bases and J 4 bases; nucleotides not matched to a gene: 10. This CDR3 has 15 amino acids. The CDR3 region is CASSGDSWLTYGYTF. DNA for the CDR3: TGTGCCAGCAGCGGGGACAGCTGGTTGACCTATGGCTACACCTTC.

This rearrangement joins TRBV28 to TRBJ1-4; the match to TRBD1 covers 7 bases. V was clipped by 1 base and J by 5 bases; unmatched bases: 10. Per the germline V gene, CDR1 is MDHEN and CDR2 is SYDVKM. The CDR3 sequence is 17 residues long. The CDR3 protein is CASSLFMRARGNEKLFF. The CDR3 nucleotides are TGTGCCAGCAGTTTATTTATGCGCGCCAGGGGGAATGAAAAACTGTTTTTT.

The chain combines TRBV7-9 with TRBJ2-1, with 11 bases matching TRBD2. The CDR3 runs to 16 residues. The trim removed 5 bases at V and 2 bases at J, leaving 5 bases unmatched. The germline CDR1 and CDR2 sequences are SEHNR and FQNEAQ (reference sequence). The CDR3 spells CASSISGRAPYNEQFF. The CDR3 DNA sequence: TGTGCCAGCAGCATTAGCGGGAGGGCACCCTACAATGAGCAGTTCTTC.

The chain employs TRBV6-6 and TRBJ1-1; D uncertain. With 2 bases removed from V and 1 base from J, the gap between germline ends came to 5 bases. Germline assignment: CDR1 MNHNY and CDR2 SVGAGI (reference sequence). The CDR3 is 13 residues long. The CDR3 reads CASSYSRNTEAFF. CDR3 nucleotides: TGTGCCAGCAGTTACAGTAGGAACACTGAAGCTTTCTTT.

The V call is TRBV28, the J call TRBJ2-2; 11 nucleotides match TRBD2. The CDR3 runs to 16 residues. V was pared by 6 bases and J by 4 bases, with 7 bases of the junction left unmatched. Germline V gives CDR1 MDHEN, CDR2 SYDVKM. Written as DNA, the CDR3 is TGTGCCAGCAGGGTAGCGGGAGGGACTCTCACCGGGGAGCTGTTTTTT. It translates to CASRVAGGTLTGELFF.

This chain links TRBV5-4 with TRBJ2-7; TRBD1 agrees at 8 bases. Looked up from germline, CDR1 is SGHNT and CDR2 is YYREEE (reference sequence). Germline trimming cut 4 bases from V and 3 bases from J; bases unmatched to any gene: 3. CDR3 length: 13 residues. Written as DNA, the CDR3 is TGTGCCAGCAGCACAGGACAGGGCTACGAGCAGTACTTC. It specifies CASSTGQGYEQYF.